The clone carrying this T cell receptor beta chain was seen a single time. 0.5 to 1 ug RNA was reverse transcribed with random hexamers. A multiplex approach, immunoSEQ multiplex PCR, amplified TCR beta CDR3 across 54 Vbeta and 13 Jbeta. TCRdb processed the immunoSEQ multiplex PCR reads anew with MiXCR; each CDR3 protein has one entry. The data contain 250,000 to 350,000 distinct CDR3 sequences, about 90% of them singletons. CDR3 length: 15 residues. Germline loops: CDR1 SGDLS, CDR2 YYNGEE. Trimming stripped 0 bases from V and 1 base from J, with 10 bases between. The data stem from a study of CD8 T cells in Susac syndrome. The sequenced target, TCR beta, came from blood CD8+ and CD4+ T cells. The CD8+ and CD4+ T cells were negatively isolated, with the TEMRA cells enriched by FACS.

The source of this sequence is a human donor with multiple sclerosis. The chain joins TRBV9 to TRBJ2-5, with D tentatively TRBD1 (6 bases). The sequencing sample was made of CD4+ T cells from PBMCs. The CDR3 region has the DNA TGTGCCAGCAGCGTAGTGGACAGCCCCCAAGAGACCCAGTACTTC. This translates into CASSVVDSPQETQYF.